This note documents a single T cell receptor beta chain sequence. The ends lost 5 bases at V and 0 bases at J; junction bases unmatched: 6. The CDR3 is made up of 18 amino acids. Germline values: CDR1 SGHVS, CDR2 FQNEAQ. The assay was immunoSEQ multiplex PCR, and TCRdb's table has in-frame clones only and misses some. The sample holds tens of thousands of clones; roughly 86% are singletons and the top ten take roughly 7.7%. This specimen comes from a study of blood T cell repertoires in COVID-19. Overall study context: Samples came from the United States, Italy and Spain, spanning acute and convalescent COVID-19. PBMCs, B-cell-depleted T cells, or T cells provided the cDNA or gDNA that made up the material.

Sequenced input: peripheral blood. The origin of this receptor is a woman older than 75 with acute or convalescent COVID-19. The chain couples TRBV7-8 to TRBJ2-1, with 14 positions matching TRBD2. DNA of the CDR3: TGTGCCAGCAGCCTGGGACTAGCGGGAGCCTTCTCCTACAATGAGCAGTTCTTC. Its protein is CASSLGLAGAFSYNEQFF.